This T cell receptor beta chain was profiled in a study of blood T cell repertoires in COVID-19. Study at large: Researchers got acute and convalescent COVID-19 samples from the United States, Italy and Spain. PBMCs, B-cell-depleted T cells, or T cells provided the cDNA or gDNA that made up the material.

Trimming at V came to 6 bases and at J to 3 bases, leaving 5 bases not matched to a gene. Germline V gene lookup returns CDR1 ENHRY and CDR2 SYGVKD. The CDR3 is made up of 14 amino acids. Study processing details: Reference gene primer amplification in the assay estimated nucleated cell counts. Clones were read by immunoSEQ multiplex PCR, and TCRdb kept only the in-frame ones, dropping some. The V and J calls and the clone size are those of that table, but D and trimming were determined from the DNA. The data show over 150,000 clones, approximately 91% seen once. Sequenced material: peripheral blood. The receptor was isolated from a man aged 25 to 45 with acute or convalescent COVID-19. V and J are TRBV10-3 and TRBJ2-3, with TRBD2 identical over 8 bases. CDR3 nucleotides: TGTGCCATCAGGCCGGGAGGGCCTACAGATACGCAGTATTTT. Residues: CAIRPGGPTDTQYF.